The next 17 T cell receptor beta chains were all read from a single sample in a study of T-cell memory formation after mild COVID-19. TCRdb fed the 5' RACE reads into MiXCR, producing one record per CDR3 protein. The table includes 450,000 to 650,000 distinct CDR3 sequences, roughly 18% detected once. The sample taken for sequencing was PBMCs or a T cell subset sorted from them (not recorded which). The source is an adult woman who had mild COVID-19 (a few samples of this study predate the infection). Cell type and time point are not known.

The rearrangement uses TRBV5-6 and TRBJ2-1; the match to TRBD1 covers 10 bases. The CDR3 is made up of 15 amino acids. The trim removed 0 bases at V and 8 bases at J, leaving 5 bases unmatched. Germline CDR1 SGHDT, CDR2 YYEEEE. This CDR3 is CASSLAGTGADEQFF. DNA for the CDR3: TGTGCCAGCAGCTTGGCCGGGACAGGGGCGGATGAGCAGTTCTTC.

The rearrangement uses TRBV20-1 and TRBJ1-5; no reliable D call. Germline V gives CDR1 DFQATT, CDR2 SNEGSKA (reference sequence). The CDR3 has 13 amino acids. V gave up 3 bases and J gave up 3 bases, with 9 bases separating them. The CDR3 DNA reads as TGCAGTGCTAGTTTCAGGATCAATCAGCCCCAGCATTTT. This codes for CSASFRINQPQHF.

The rearrangement uses TRBV14 and TRBJ2-5; no clear D gene. Looked up from germline, CDR1 is SGHDN and CDR2 is FVKESK. This CDR3 is built from 11 residues. V dropped 1 base and J dropped 7 bases, with 4 bases sitting between them. The DNA of the CDR3 is TGTGCCAGCAGCCAAGGTCCGACCCAGTACTTC. It translates to CASSQGPTQYF.

The rearrangement links TRBV10-3 to TRBJ1-1; D gene ambiguous. The V end lost 4 bases, the J end lost 1 base, and 4 bases lay between the germline ends. The CDR3 consists of 12 residues. Germline values: CDR1 ENHRY, CDR2 SYGVKD. In nucleotides, the CDR3 is TGTGCCATCAGTGGACCGAACACTGAAGCTTTCTTT. Protein sequence: CAISGPNTEAFF.

V gene TRBV6-4 combines with J gene TRBJ1-6; TRBD1 matches 9 bases. Unmatched junction bases numbered 6, after V lost 2 bases and J lost 10 bases. Germline lookup yields CDR1 MRHNA and CDR2 SNTAGT. The CDR3 has 15 amino acids. CDR3: CASSDEGQGRSPLHF. The CDR3 coding sequence is TGTGCCAGCAGTGACGAGGGACAGGGTCGATCACCCCTCCACTTT.

There are a few counts of this clonotype. The CDR3 region is CATSLDRGTDTQYF. Here the CDR3 DNA reads TGTGCCACCAGTTTAGACAGGGGCACAGATACGCAGTATTTT. The gene calls are TRBV24-1 and TRBJ2-3, with TRBD1 matching 7 bases. CDR3 length: 14 amino acids. CDR1 is KGHDR, CDR2 SFDVKD, per germline. V dropped 6 bases and J dropped 1; count of bases not matched to a gene: 3.

The V gene is TRBV5-5, the J gene TRBJ1-2, with a possible D match to TRBD1 (5 bases). The germline CDR1 and CDR2 sequences are SGHKS and YYEKEE (reference sequence). Deletions cut 0 bases from V and 2 bases from J, with 23 bases between. The CDR3 contains 19 residues. DNA for the CDR3: TGTGCCAGCAGCTTGGTCCGGGGAGGGACGTATAGCAGGAACTATGGCTACACCTTC. Translating it yields CASSLVRGGTYSRNYGYTF.

This clonotype was seen a handful of times. The chain recombines TRBV6-6 with TRBJ1-1; no reliable D call. The CDR3 is made up of 11 amino acids. Germline loops: CDR1 MNHNY, CDR2 SVGAGI (reference sequence). Trimming pared 5 bases from V and 7 bases from J, leaving 8 bases between. In DNA, the CDR3 is TGTGCCAGCAGTCTGTTCGGTGAAGCTTTCTTT. It translates to CASSLFGEAFF.

V usage is TRBV30 and J usage is TRBJ2-1, with 11 nucleotides matching TRBD2. In germline, CDR1 is GTSNPN, CDR2 SVGIG (reference sequence). With 6 bases clipped from V and 6 bases from J, the junction kept 10 bases outside the gene matches. The CDR3 consists of 15 residues. CDR3 bases: TGTGCCTGTAACAATCTAGCGGGAGGCCGCAATGAGCAGTTCTTC. Translated, it gives CACNNLAGGRNEQFF.

This clonotype was counted only a few times. J is TRBJ2-7 and V is TRBV12-3 or TRBV12-4; 7 bases agree with TRBD2. CDR3 length: 15 amino acids. With 6 bases clipped from V and 3 bases from J, the junction kept 11 bases outside the gene matches. This chain's CDR3 is CASSLGGKLIYEQYF. CDR3 sequence (DNA): TGTGCCAGCAGCCTGGGGGGGAAACTAATCTACGAGCAGTACTTC.

This clonotype was observed a handful of times. Germline and junction disagree at one end, which may indicate a read error. V is TRBV7-7 and J is TRBJ2-5, with TRBD2 as a possible D gene (6 bases). CDR1 and CDR2 (germline): SSHAT, FNYEAQ (reference sequence). The CDR3 is 15 amino acids. The CDR3 coding sequence is TGTGCTAGCAGCTTAGCGACTAGTCGTGTAGAGACCCAGTACTTC. Protein: CASSLATSRVETQYF.

This clonotype was seen more than once but under ten times. The chain carries TRBV15 and TRBJ1-1, with D possibly TRBD1 on 5 matching bases. CDR1 and CDR2 (germline): LNHNV, YYDKDF (reference sequence). The CDR3 has 15 residues. V gave up 5 bases and J gave up 6 bases, with 19 bases separating them. In DNA, the CDR3 is TGTGCCACCAGCGTACGGGACGCTGGTTTCGCTGAAGCTTTCTTT. Amino acids: CATSVRDAGFAEAFF.

The chain carries TRBV7-9 and TRBJ2-2; 10 nucleotides line up with TRBD2. V lost 5 bases and J lost 7; bases outside the gene matches: 16. Germline V lookup: CDR1 SEHNR, CDR2 FQNEAQ (reference sequence). This CDR3 comprises 18 residues. The CDR3 DNA is TGTGCCAGCAGCATACCGGGACTAGCGCCCAGACAGGGCGGGGAGCTGTTTTTT. Protein sequence: CASSIPGLAPRQGGELFF.

This clonotype was recorded at least ten times. The chain combines TRBV12-3 or TRBV12-4 with TRBJ2-5; TRBD1 is a possible D gene (6 bases). V lost 0 bases and J 2 bases, leaving 10 bases between the germline ends. This CDR3 region has 15 residues. The DNA of the CDR3 is TGTGCCAGCAGTTTAGCGCCAGGGGTGCAAGAGACCCAGTACTTC. The encoded protein is CASSLAPGVQETQYF.

In this sample, this clonotype turned up many times. The chain joins TRBV6-5 to TRBJ2-5; 8 bases fit TRBD2. V was pared by 7 bases and J by 5 bases, with 12 bases of the junction left unmatched. This CDR3 spans 15 amino acids. The germline CDR1 and CDR2 sequences are MNHEY and SVGAGI. For the CDR3, the DNA is TGTGCCAGCACCGCCCGGGGGGGCCGGGAGGAGACCCAGTACTTC. It translates to CASTARGGREETQYF.

This clonotype was counted at least ten times. This sequence joins TRBV7-8 and TRBJ2-3; D remains ambiguous. Germline loops: CDR1 SGHVS, CDR2 FQNEAQ. This CDR3 spans 14 amino acids. V lost 1 base to trimming and J lost 0 bases, with 5 bases between them. The CDR3 sequence: CASSLGWSTDTQYF. CDR3 bases: TGTGCCAGCAGCTTAGGCTGGAGCACAGATACGCAGTATTTT.

This clonotype has at least ten counts. The V and J genes are TRBV5-1 and TRBJ2-3; D is ambiguous. Trimming took off 3 bases at V and 3 bases at J, with 5 bases between the two ends. CDR3 length equals 12 residues. Germline V CDR1 and CDR2: SGHRS, YFSETQ. The CDR3 loop reads CASSSGTDTQYF. The CDR3 DNA reads as TGCGCCAGCAGCTCCGGTACAGATACGCAGTATTTT.